The next 14 T cell receptor beta chains were all read from a single sample in a study of T cells after yellow fever vaccination. TCRdb re-analysed the 5' RACE reads in MiXCR, keeping a single row per CDR3 protein. Of 150,000 to 200,000 distinct CDR3 sequences listed, 11% are singletons. Here the sequenced sample was CD8+ T cells sorted from PBMCs, taken 15 days after the yellow fever booster vaccination. Receptors originate from a man in his late teens or twenties who received the YFV17D yellow fever vaccine.

The chain has TRBV12-3 or TRBV12-4 and TRBJ1-6; TRBD1 matches at 8 bases. The CDR3 consists of 16 residues. J gave up 7 bases and V 4 bases, and 9 bases lay outside the gene matches. CDR3 residues: CASSSAHRGGNSPLHF. The CDR3 region has the DNA TGTGCCAGCAGTTCAGCCCACAGGGGGGGAAATTCACCCCTCCACTTT.

The genes are TRBV11-2 and TRBJ1-1, with a weak D call TRBD1 (6 bases). Germline CDR1 and CDR2: SGHAT and FQNNGV. CDR3 length: 12 residues. V shed 4 bases and J shed 6 bases, with 9 bases lying between them. CDR3 coding DNA: TGTGCCAGCAGCTCAGGGGAGTCTGAAGCTTTCTTT. It encodes CASSSGESEAFF.

This clonotype was seen a handful of times. The rearrangement joins TRBV11-2 to TRBJ2-7; TRBD1 matches 7 bases. Losses at the gene ends were 5 bases for V and 0 bases for J; bases not matched to a gene: 7. The CDR3 sequence is 15 residues long. Germline V CDR1 and CDR2: SGHAT, FQNNGV. CDR3 in DNA: TGTGCCAGCAGCCCAAGGGGGCTTAGCTCCTACGAGCAGTACTTC. This codes for CASSPRGLSSYEQYF. Complete variable domain (other parts from reference TRBV11-2 and TRBJ2-7): EAGVAQSPRYKIIEKRQSVAFWCNPISGHATLYWYQQILGQGPKLLIQFQNNGVVDDSQLPKDRFSAERLKGVDSTLKIQPAKLEDSAVYLCASSPRGLSSYEQYFGPGTRLTVT.

This chain joins TRBV19 and TRBJ1-1, with D hard to call. The V gene lost 3 bases and the J gene lost 5 bases, with 10 bases spanning the gap. In germline, CDR1 is LNHDA, CDR2 SQIVND (reference sequence). CDR3 length: 13 residues. The CDR3 coding sequence is TGTGCCAGTAGTATCAGCCGGGTAACTGAAGCTTTCTTT. Its translation is CASSISRVTEAFF.

This chain uses TRBV13 with TRBJ2-1; tentatively, D is TRBD2 (5 bases). The CDR3 sequence is 16 residues long. Trimming cost V 5 bases and J 5 bases, with 19 bases left between them. In germline, CDR1 is PRHDT, CDR2 FYEKMQ (reference sequence). The CDR3 sequence: CASSTPTASGNNEQFF. The CDR3 DNA reads TGTGCCAGCAGCACACCTACAGCCTCCGGGAACAATGAGCAGTTCTTC.

In this sample, this clonotype turned up many times. The rearrangement joins TRBV4-2 to TRBJ2-2; D possibly corresponds to TRBD2 (5 bases). Germline CDR1 LGHNA, CDR2 YNFKEQ. Trimming pared 3 bases from V and 4 bases from J, leaving 12 bases between. The CDR3 runs 15 residues. The CDR3 nucleotides are TGTGCCAGCAGCCAGGAAGGACTCGCCACCGGGGAGCTGTTTTTT. Its protein is CASSQEGLATGELFF.

This sequence joins TRBV4-3 and TRBJ1-1; no definite D call. The CDR3 consists of 15 residues. The V gene lost 2 bases and the J gene lost 4 bases, with 14 bases spanning the gap. CDR1 LGHNA and CDR2 YSLEER come from the germline V gene. The CDR3 DNA sequence: TGCGCCAGCAGCCAATCAATGATGGGGAGCACTGAAGCTTTCTTT. Residues: CASSQSMMGSTEAFF.

CDR3 sequence (DNA): TGTGCCAGCAGCCACCTTGCCGGGGGAAATTACGAGCAGTACTTC. It specifies CASSHLAGGNYEQYF. The chain has TRBV7-2 and TRBJ2-7, with D maybe TRBD2 (6 bases). The CDR3 is made up of 15 amino acids. The germline gives CDR1 SGHTA, CDR2 FQGNSA. Trimming left V 5 bases short and J 4 bases short, with 18 bases between.

This clonotype occurred a few times. This rearrangement joins TRBV4-3 to TRBJ2-1; TRBD2 might be the D (6 bases). Germline V gene sequence: CDR1 LGHNA, CDR2 YSLEER. The CDR3 runs to 14 residues. Trimming left V 7 bases short and J 12 bases short, with 22 bases between. CDR3 bases: TGCGCCAGCACCACGACTAGGTCATCTAGTCGGCAGTTCTTC. It yields the protein CASTTTRSSSRQFF.

The chain is built from TRBV29-1 and TRBJ2-1; no reliable D call. Trimming stripped 4 bases from V and 4 bases from J, with 8 bases between. The CDR3 is made up of 12 amino acids. In germline, CDR1 is SQVTM, CDR2 ANQGSEA. The CDR3 spells CSVVSSYNEQFF. Here the CDR3 DNA reads TGCAGCGTTGTGTCGTCATACAATGAGCAGTTCTTC.

The gene calls are TRBV28 and TRBJ2-3, with no clear D. This CDR3 has 15 amino acids. The germline V gene has CDR1 MDHEN and CDR2 SYDVKM. V shed 2 bases and J shed 2 bases, with 11 bases lying between them. Here the CDR3 DNA reads TGTGCCAGCAGTTTAGTTGGCAGGACCACAGATACGCAGTATTTT. Translated: CASSLVGRTTDTQYF.

J is TRBJ2-7 and V is TRBV20-1, with unresolved D. Germline-derived CDR1 and CDR2 are DFQATT and SNEGSKA (reference sequence). V was clipped by 5 bases and J by 6 bases, with 17 bases between them. CDR3 size: 13 residues. In DNA form, the CDR3 reads TGCAGTGCTGCCTTGCAAGTGGTGGGCGAGCAGTACTTC. It translates to CSAALQVVGEQYF.

The CDR3 DNA follows: TGTGCCAGCAGTACGAACAATGAGCAGTTCTTC. Encoded protein: CASSTNNEQFF. This chain links TRBV12-3 or TRBV12-4 with TRBJ2-1; D unclear. CDR3 length: 11 amino acids. With 5 bases removed from V and 5 bases from J, the gap between germline ends came to 4 bases.

This clonotype was seen repeatedly, ten times or more. The chain joins TRBV12-3 or TRBV12-4 to TRBJ2-3, with a tentative D call TRBD2 (6 bases). V was pared by 1 base and J by 1 base, with 12 bases between. CDR3 length equals 16 residues. CDR3 DNA: TGTGCCAGCAGTTTAGAGGTTGGCGGGGGCACAGATACGCAGTATTTT. Protein sequence: CASSLEVGGGTDTQYF.